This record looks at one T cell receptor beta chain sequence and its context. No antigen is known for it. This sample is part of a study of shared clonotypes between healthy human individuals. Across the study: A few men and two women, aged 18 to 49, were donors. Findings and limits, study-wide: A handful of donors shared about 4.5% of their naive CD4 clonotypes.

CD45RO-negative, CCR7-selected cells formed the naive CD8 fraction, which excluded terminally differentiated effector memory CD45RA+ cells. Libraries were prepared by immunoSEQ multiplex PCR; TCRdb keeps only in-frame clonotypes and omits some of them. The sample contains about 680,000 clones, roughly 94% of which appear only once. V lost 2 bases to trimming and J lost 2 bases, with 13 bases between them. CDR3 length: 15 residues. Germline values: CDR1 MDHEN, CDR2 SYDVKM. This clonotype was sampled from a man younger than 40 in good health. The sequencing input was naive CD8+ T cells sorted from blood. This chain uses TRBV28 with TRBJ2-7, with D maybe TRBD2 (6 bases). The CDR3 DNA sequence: TGTGCCAGCAGTTTAATCGATAGCGGTACCTACGAGCAGTACTTC. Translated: CASSLIDSGTYEQYF.